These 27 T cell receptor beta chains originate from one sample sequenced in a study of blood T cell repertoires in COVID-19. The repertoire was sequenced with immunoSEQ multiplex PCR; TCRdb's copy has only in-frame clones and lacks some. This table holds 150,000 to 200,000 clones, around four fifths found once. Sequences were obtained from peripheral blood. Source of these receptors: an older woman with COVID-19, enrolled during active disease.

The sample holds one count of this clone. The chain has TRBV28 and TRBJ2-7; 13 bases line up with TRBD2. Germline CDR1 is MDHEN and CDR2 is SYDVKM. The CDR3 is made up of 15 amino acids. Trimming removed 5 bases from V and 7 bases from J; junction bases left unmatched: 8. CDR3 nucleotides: TGTGCCAGCAGTCAAGGGACTAGCGGGACCCCGGAGCAGTACTTC. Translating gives CASSQGTSGTPEQYF.

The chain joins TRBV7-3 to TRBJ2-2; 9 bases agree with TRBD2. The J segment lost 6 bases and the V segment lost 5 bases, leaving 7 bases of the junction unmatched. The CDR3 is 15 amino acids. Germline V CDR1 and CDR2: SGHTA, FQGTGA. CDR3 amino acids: CASSQQGTSPGELFF. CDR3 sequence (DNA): TGTGCCAGCAGCCAGCAAGGGACTAGCCCCGGGGAGCTGTTTTTT.

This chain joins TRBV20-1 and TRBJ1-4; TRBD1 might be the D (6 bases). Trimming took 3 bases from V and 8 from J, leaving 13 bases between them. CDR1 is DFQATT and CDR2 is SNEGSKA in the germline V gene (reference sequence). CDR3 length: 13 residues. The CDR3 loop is CSASPMQGEKLFF. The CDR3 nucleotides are TGCAGTGCTAGTCCCATGCAGGGGGAAAAACTGTTTTTT.

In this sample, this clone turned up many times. The CDR3 sequence is CASRGTESYEQYF. CDR3 nucleotide sequence: TGCGCCAGCCGGGGGACGGAGAGCTACGAGCAGTACTTC. V and J are TRBV5-1 and TRBJ2-7; D is possibly TRBD2 (6 bases). V lost 7 bases to trimming and J lost 3 bases, with 14 bases between them. The germline gives CDR1 SGHRS, CDR2 YFSETQ. The CDR3 has 13 residues.

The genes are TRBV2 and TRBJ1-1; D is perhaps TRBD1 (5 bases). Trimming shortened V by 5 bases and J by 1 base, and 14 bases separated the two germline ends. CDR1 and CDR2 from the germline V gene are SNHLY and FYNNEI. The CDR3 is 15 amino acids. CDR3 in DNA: TGTGCCAGCAGTAGGGCGGGGCGTACGAACACTGAAGCTTTCTTT. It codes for CASSRAGRTNTEAFF.

The CDR3: CASSIPGQGNYGYTF. The CDR3 DNA is TGTGCCAGTAGTATTCCCGGACAGGGAAACTATGGCTACACCTTC. V is TRBV19 and J is TRBJ1-2; 8 bases fit TRBD1. Trimming took 3 bases from V and 2 from J; bases not matched to a gene: 5. The CDR3 covers 15 residues. CDR1 LNHDA and CDR2 SQIVND come from the germline V gene (reference sequence).

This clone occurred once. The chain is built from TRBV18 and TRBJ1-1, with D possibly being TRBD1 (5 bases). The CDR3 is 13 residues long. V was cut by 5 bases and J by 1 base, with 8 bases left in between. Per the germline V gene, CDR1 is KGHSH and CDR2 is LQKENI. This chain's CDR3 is CASSNGGNTEAFF. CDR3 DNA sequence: TGTGCCAGCTCAAACGGGGGGAACACTGAAGCTTTCTTT.

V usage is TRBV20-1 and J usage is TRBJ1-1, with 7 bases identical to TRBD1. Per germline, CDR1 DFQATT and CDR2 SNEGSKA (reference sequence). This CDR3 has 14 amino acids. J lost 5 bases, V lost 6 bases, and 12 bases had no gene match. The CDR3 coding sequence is TGCAGTGCGAGTCAGCCAAGGGGGCGGACTGAAGCTTTCTTT. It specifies CSASQPRGRTEAFF.

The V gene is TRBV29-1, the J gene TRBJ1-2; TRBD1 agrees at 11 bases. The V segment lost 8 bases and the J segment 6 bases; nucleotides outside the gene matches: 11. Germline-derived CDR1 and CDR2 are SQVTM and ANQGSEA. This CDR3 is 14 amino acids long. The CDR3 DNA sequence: TGCAGCTCGGACAGGGGGCAATTAGGGAATGGCTACACCTTC. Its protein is CSSDRGQLGNGYTF.

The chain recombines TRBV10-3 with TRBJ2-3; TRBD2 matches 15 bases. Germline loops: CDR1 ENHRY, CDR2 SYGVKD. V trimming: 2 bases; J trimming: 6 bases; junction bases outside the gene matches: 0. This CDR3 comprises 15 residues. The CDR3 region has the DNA TGTGCCATCAGTGAGGGACTAGCGGGAGGGGATACGCAGTATTTT. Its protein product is CAISEGLAGGDTQYF.

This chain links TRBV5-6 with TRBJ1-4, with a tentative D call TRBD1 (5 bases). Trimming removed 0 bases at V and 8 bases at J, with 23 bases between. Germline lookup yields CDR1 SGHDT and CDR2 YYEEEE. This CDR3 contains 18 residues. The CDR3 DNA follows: TGTGCCAGCAGCTTGGCTATCGCCAGGCACGGCGCAGGGGAAAAACTGTTTTTT. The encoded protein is CASSLAIARHGAGEKLFF.

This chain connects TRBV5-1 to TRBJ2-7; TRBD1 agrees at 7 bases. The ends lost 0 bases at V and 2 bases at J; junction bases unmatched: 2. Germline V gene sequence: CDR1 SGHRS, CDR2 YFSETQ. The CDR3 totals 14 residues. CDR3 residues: CASSLGTGTYEQYF. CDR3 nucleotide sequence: TGCGCCAGCAGCTTGGGGACAGGCACCTACGAGCAGTACTTC.

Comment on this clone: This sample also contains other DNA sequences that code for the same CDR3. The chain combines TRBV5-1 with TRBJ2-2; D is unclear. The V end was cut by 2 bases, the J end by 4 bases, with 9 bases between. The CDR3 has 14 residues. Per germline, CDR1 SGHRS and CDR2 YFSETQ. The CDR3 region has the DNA TGCGCCAGCAGCTTCGGAGATACCACCGGGGAGCTGTTTTTT. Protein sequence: CASSFGDTTGELFF.

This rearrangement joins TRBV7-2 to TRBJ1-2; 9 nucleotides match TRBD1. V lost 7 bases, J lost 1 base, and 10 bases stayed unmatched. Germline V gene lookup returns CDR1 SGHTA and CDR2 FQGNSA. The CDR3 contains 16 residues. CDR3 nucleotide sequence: TGTGCCAGCACCCTAGGGGGGACAGGGATTAACTATGGCTACACCTTC. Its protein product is CASTLGGTGINYGYTF.

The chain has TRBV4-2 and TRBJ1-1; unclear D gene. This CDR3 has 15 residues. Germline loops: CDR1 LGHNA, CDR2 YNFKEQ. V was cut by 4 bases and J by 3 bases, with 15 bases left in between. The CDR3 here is CASSREEVAYTEAFF. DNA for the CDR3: TGTGCCAGCAGCCGCGAGGAGGTGGCGTACACTGAAGCTTTCTTT.

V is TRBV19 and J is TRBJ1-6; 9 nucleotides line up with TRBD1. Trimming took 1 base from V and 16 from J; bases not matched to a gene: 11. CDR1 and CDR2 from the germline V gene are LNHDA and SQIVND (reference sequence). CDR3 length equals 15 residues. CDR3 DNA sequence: TGTGCCAGTAGTATAGGTGGGACAGGGCGGATACTTCTCCACTTT. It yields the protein CASSIGGTGRILLHF.

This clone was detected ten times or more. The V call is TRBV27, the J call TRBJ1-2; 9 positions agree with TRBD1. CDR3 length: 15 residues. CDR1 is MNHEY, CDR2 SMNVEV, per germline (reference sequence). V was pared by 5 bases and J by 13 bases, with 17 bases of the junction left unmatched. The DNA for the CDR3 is TGTGCCAGCAGTCCCGTGGTCCCGGGACAGGGTTCAGCCACCTTC. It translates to CASSPVVPGQGSATF.

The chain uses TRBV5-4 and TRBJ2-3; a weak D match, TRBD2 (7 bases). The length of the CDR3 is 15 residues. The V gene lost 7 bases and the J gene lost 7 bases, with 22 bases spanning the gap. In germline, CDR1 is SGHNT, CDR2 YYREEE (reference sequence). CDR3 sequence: CASGNGGGRQNTQYF. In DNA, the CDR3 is TGTGCCAGCGGAAACGGGGGCGGGAGACAGAATACGCAGTATTTT.

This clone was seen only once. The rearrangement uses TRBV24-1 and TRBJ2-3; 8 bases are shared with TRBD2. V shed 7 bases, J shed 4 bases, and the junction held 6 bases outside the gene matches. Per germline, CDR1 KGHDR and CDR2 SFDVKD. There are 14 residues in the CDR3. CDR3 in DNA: TGTGCCACCAGGGCGGAGGGACTAGCAGATACGCAGTATTTT. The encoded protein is CATRAEGLADTQYF.

The CDR3 DNA reads TGTGCCAGCAGCTTGAACCCTAGTAGGAATGAGCAGTTCTTC. This codes for CASSLNPSRNEQFF. The chain is built from TRBV5-5 and TRBJ2-1; D is unclear. The V end lost 1 base, the J end lost 7 bases, and 12 bases lay between the germline ends. The CDR3 spans 14 residues. CDR1 SGHKS and CDR2 YYEKEE come from the germline V gene (reference sequence).

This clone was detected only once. Written as DNA, the CDR3 is TGCGCCAGCAGCACAATAGCGGACAGGGAAAACGAGCAGTACTTC. Amino acids: CASSTIADRENEQYF. The rearrangement links TRBV5-1 to TRBJ2-7; the match to TRBD1 covers 8 bases. This CDR3 has 15 residues. Germline V lookup: CDR1 SGHRS, CDR2 YFSETQ. J gave up 5 bases and V 4 bases, and 11 bases lay outside the gene matches.

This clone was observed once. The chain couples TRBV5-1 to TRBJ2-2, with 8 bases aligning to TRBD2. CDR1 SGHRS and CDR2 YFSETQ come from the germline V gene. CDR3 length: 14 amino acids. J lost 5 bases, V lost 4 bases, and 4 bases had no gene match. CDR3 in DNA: TGCGCCAGCAGCCCCTTAGCGGGAACCGGGGAGCTGTTTTTT. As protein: CASSPLAGTGELFF.

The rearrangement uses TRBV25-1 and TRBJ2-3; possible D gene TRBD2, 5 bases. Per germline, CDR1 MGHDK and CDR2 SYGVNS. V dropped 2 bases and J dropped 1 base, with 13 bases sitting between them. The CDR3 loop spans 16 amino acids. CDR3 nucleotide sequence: TGTGCCAGCAGTGAAAATAGGGCGGGCGGCACAGATACGCAGTATTTT. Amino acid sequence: CASSENRAGGTDTQYF.

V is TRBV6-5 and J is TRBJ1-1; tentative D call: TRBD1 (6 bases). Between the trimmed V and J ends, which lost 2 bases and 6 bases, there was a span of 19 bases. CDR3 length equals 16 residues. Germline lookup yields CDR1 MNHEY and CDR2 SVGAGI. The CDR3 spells CASSYAGGPHGAEAFF. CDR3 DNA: TGTGCCAGCAGTTACGCGGGGGGCCCGCATGGGGCTGAAGCTTTCTTT.

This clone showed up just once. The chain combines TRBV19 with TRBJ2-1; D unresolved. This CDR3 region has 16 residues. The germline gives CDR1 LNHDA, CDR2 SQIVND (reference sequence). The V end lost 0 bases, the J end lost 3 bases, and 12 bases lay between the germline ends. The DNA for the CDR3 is TGTGCCAGTAGTATAGATTATCTGTCCTACTACAATGAGCAGTTCTTC. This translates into CASSIDYLSYYNEQFF.

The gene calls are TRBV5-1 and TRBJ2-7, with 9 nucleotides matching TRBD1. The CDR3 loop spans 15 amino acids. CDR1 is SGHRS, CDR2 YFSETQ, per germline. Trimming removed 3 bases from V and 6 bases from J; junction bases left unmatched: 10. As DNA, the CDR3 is TGCGCCAGCAGCTATTCCCCCGGGACAGGGCTCGAGCAGTACTTC. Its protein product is CASSYSPGTGLEQYF. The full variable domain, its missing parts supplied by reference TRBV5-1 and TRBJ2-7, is KAGVTQTPRYLIKTRGQQVTLSCSPISGHRSVSWYQQTPGQGLQFLFEYFSETQRNKGNFPGRFSGRQFSNSRSEMNVSTLELGDSALYLCASSYSPGTGLEQYFGPGTRLTVT.

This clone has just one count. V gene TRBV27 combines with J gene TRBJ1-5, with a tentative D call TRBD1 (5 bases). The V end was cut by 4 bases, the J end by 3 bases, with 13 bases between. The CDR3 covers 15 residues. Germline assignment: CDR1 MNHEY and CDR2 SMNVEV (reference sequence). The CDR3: CASSSGYPTNQPQHF. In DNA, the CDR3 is TGTGCCAGCAGTTCAGGGTATCCAACCAATCAGCCCCAGCATTTT.